Shown below are 26 T cell receptor beta chains from a single sample sequenced in a study of T cells in Graves' hyperthyroidism and ophthalmopathy. It was RNA transcripts that yielded the amplified TCR beta CDR3 regions. First-round RT-PCR of the TCR CDR3 relied on the HTBI primer set. From the multiplex PCR reads, TCRdb called clonotypes with MiXCR, one entry per CDR3 protein. This sample has hundreds of thousands of distinct CDR3 sequences, with about 14% found just once. The source material was blood. The receptors shown here come from a woman aged 35 to 49 with Graves' ophthalmopathy.

In this sample, this clonotype turned up many times. The V gene is TRBV6-5, the J gene TRBJ1-2, with D uncertain. Trimming left V 2 bases short and J 5 bases short, with 12 bases between. The CDR3 runs 14 residues. Germline V CDR1 and CDR2: MNHEY, SVGAGI. CDR3 amino acids: CASSYRRENYGYTF. The CDR3 nucleotides read TGTGCCAGCAGTTACAGGCGAGAGAATTATGGCTACACCTTC.

This clonotype was recorded many times. V gene TRBV30 combines with J gene TRBJ1-3; the match to TRBD1 covers 9 bases. Germline V gene sequence: CDR1 GTSNPN, CDR2 SVGIG (reference sequence). The trim removed 1 base at V and 7 bases at J, leaving 5 bases unmatched. This CDR3 region has 14 residues. The CDR3 loop is CAWSAGTGRNTIYF. The CDR3 DNA is TGTGCCTGGAGTGCCGGGACAGGGAGGAACACCATATATTTT. The entire variable domain, with the rest obtained from reference TRBV30 and TRBJ1-3, is as follows: SQTIHQWPATLVQPVGSPLSLECTVEGTSNPNLYWYRQAAGRGLQLLFYSVGIGQISSEVPQNLSASRPQDRQFILSSKKLLLSDSGFYLCAWSAGTGRNTIYFGEGSWLTVV.

The chain links TRBV3-1 to TRBJ2-7; 9 bases are a match to TRBD2. Losses at the gene ends were 1 base for V and 4 bases for J; bases not matched to a gene: 2. Germline V gene lookup returns CDR1 LGHDT and CDR2 YNNKEL (reference sequence). The CDR3 extends over 14 amino acids. CDR3 loop: CASSQGAGGYEQYF. The DNA for the CDR3 is TGTGCCAGCAGCCAAGGCGCGGGAGGGTACGAGCAGTACTTC.

This clonotype was seen repeatedly, ten times or more. The chain employs TRBV6-2 or TRBV6-3 and TRBJ1-2; D unresolved. Trimming took 6 bases from V and 0 from J, leaving 5 bases between them. The CDR3 contains 12 residues. From germline, CDR1 is MNHEY and CDR2 SVGEGT. CDR3: CASSETNYGYTF. The DNA for the CDR3 is TGTGCCAGCAGCGAGACTAACTATGGCTACACCTTC.

This clonotype has a handful of counts. The chain is built from TRBV20-1 and TRBJ1-5; D is unresolved. This CDR3 is built from 13 residues. The germline V gene encodes CDR1 DFQATT and CDR2 SNEGSKA (reference sequence). V lost 1 base to trimming and J lost 6 bases, with 10 bases between them. The CDR3 protein is CSARGQEAQPQHF. CDR3 coding DNA: TGCAGTGCTAGAGGTCAGGAGGCTCAGCCCCAGCATTTT.

This clonotype came up many times. The V and J genes are TRBV3-1 and TRBJ1-2, with a possible D match to TRBD1 (6 bases). The CDR3 covers 18 residues. Germline CDR1 LGHDT, CDR2 YNNKEL (reference sequence). Trimming took 1 base from V and 4 from J, leaving 22 bases between them. CDR3: CASSQGWTARAGSYGYTF. CDR3 coding DNA: TGTGCCAGCAGCCAAGGTTGGACAGCCCGAGCCGGAAGCTATGGCTACACCTTC.

This clonotype appeared many times. V gene TRBV30 combines with J gene TRBJ1-1; D perhaps matches TRBD1 (5 bases). Germline V gene data show CDR1 as GTSNPN and CDR2 as SVGIG (reference sequence). The CDR3 is made up of 12 amino acids. Deletions cut 0 bases from V and 3 bases from J, with 5 bases between. CDR3 residues: CAWSVGDTEAFF. CDR3 nucleotide sequence: TGTGCCTGGAGTGTAGGGGACACTGAAGCTTTCTTT. The whole variable domain, filled in from reference TRBV30 and TRBJ1-1, reads SQTIHQWPATLVQPVGSPLSLECTVEGTSNPNLYWYRQAAGRGLQLLFYSVGIGQISSEVPQNLSASRPQDRQFILSSKKLLLSDSGFYLCAWSVGDTEAFFGQGTRLTVV.

V usage is TRBV19 and J usage is TRBJ1-5, with TRBD1 matching 8 bases. This CDR3 has 14 amino acids. In germline, CDR1 is LNHDA, CDR2 SQIVND (reference sequence). V trimming: 3 bases; J trimming: 7 bases; junction bases outside the gene matches: 5. This CDR3 is CASSIQGAGQPQHF. Here the CDR3 DNA reads TGTGCCAGTAGTATTCAGGGGGCAGGACAGCCCCAGCATTTT.

This clonotype showed up many times. For the CDR3, the DNA is TGTGCCAGCAGTTACGACGATCATCAGGACTCCTACGAGCAGTACTTC. This gives the protein CASSYDDHQDSYEQYF. The chain carries TRBV6-2 or TRBV6-3 and TRBJ2-7; D is unresolved. Germline loops: CDR1 MNHEY, CDR2 SVGEGT. The V gene lost 2 bases and the J gene lost 0 bases, with 14 bases spanning the gap. The CDR3 consists of 16 residues.

In its sample, this clonotype was seen many times. The V gene is TRBV28, the J gene TRBJ2-5; 7 positions match TRBD1. The CDR3 is 13 amino acids. Looked up from germline, CDR1 is MDHEN and CDR2 is SYDVKM. The ends lost 4 bases at V and 2 bases at J; junction bases unmatched: 1. The CDR3 reads CASSSGQQETQYF. CDR3 DNA sequence: TGTGCCAGCAGTTCGGGACAGCAAGAGACCCAGTACTTC.

This clonotype has a handful of counts. The rearrangement joins TRBV5-5 to TRBJ2-7; the match to TRBD1 covers 7 bases. CDR3 length equals 12 residues. The germline V gene encodes CDR1 SGHKS and CDR2 YYEKEE (reference sequence). Trimming took 7 bases from V and 6 from J; bases not matched to a gene: 7. The CDR3 loop is CASSGTDVEQYF. Here the CDR3 DNA reads TGTGCCAGCTCCGGGACAGATGTCGAGCAGTACTTC.

This clonotype has at least ten counts. The J gene is TRBJ1-2, the V gene TRBV12-3 or TRBV12-4, with D unresolved. V was clipped by 0 bases and J by 1 base, with 9 bases between them. This CDR3 comprises 15 residues. The CDR3 here is CASSLARPGNYGYTF. The DNA for the CDR3 is TGTGCCAGCAGTTTAGCCCGACCGGGTAACTATGGCTACACCTTC.

The rearrangement uses TRBV7-8 and TRBJ2-7, with TRBD2 matching over 11 bases. The V segment lost 1 base and the J segment 4 bases; nucleotides outside the gene matches: 9. Germline-derived CDR1 and CDR2 are SGHVS and FQNEAQ. This CDR3 region has 17 residues. The CDR3: CASSLGGLADPGYEQYF. CDR3 sequence (DNA): TGTGCCAGCAGCTTAGGGGGACTAGCGGACCCTGGGTACGAGCAGTACTTC.

The table lists this clonotype with many counts. The V call is TRBV20-1, the J call TRBJ1-5; D is perhaps TRBD1 (6 bases). The CDR3 extends over 14 amino acids. Trimming shortened V by 2 bases and J by 3 bases, and 11 bases separated the two germline ends. CDR1 and CDR2 (germline): DFQATT, SNEGSKA (reference sequence). CDR3 amino acids: CSARLQGPNQPQHF. The DNA for the CDR3 is TGCAGTGCTAGACTACAGGGCCCCAATCAGCCCCAGCATTTT.

The table lists this clonotype with many counts. The genes are TRBV7-2 and TRBJ1-1; D remains ambiguous. The CDR3 is made up of 15 amino acids. CDR1 is SGHTA, CDR2 FQGNSA, per germline. The V end was cut by 0 bases, the J end by 0 bases, with 8 bases between. The CDR3 DNA is TGTGCCAGCAGCTTAGCCCCCACAATGAACACTGAAGCTTTCTTT. It specifies CASSLAPTMNTEAFF.

The CDR3 is CASSQDRQLYEQYF. DNA for the CDR3: TGTGCCAGCAGCCAAGATAGACAGCTTTACGAGCAGTACTTC. The genes are TRBV4-2 and TRBJ2-7; D is possibly TRBD1 (5 bases). The CDR3 has 14 amino acids. The germline CDR1 and CDR2 sequences are LGHNA and YNFKEQ. The ends were cut back, 0 bases at V and 4 bases at J, with 10 bases in the middle.

This clonotype was detected only once. This rearrangement joins TRBV20-1 to TRBJ1-5, with a possible D match to TRBD1 (6 bases). V lost 2 bases and J 4 bases, leaving 21 bases between the germline ends. The CDR3 extends over 17 amino acids. CDR1 is DFQATT and CDR2 is SNEGSKA in the germline V gene (reference sequence). CDR3 protein: CSARKASGDEGNQPQHF. The CDR3 DNA reads as TGCAGTGCTAGAAAGGCTTCAGGGGACGAGGGAAATCAGCCCCAGCATTTT.

This clonotype showed up many times. The chain joins TRBV24-1 to TRBJ1-1; 8 bases align to TRBD1. After removal of 12 bases from V and 3 bases from J, the junction contained 5 bases not matched to a gene. The length of the CDR3 is 12 residues. In germline, CDR1 is KGHDR, CDR2 SFDVKD. The CDR3, as DNA: TGTGCCGCAGGGGGCTCAGACACTGAAGCTTTCTTT. Protein: CAAGGSDTEAFF.

V and J are TRBV6-2 or TRBV6-3 and TRBJ2-5, with D possibly matching TRBD1 (6 bases). The V end was cut by 6 bases, the J end by 4 bases, with 21 bases between. CDR3 length equals 16 residues. Germline loops: CDR1 MNHEY, CDR2 SVGEGT. The CDR3 sequence: CASSNNAQGMGETQYF. CDR3 sequence (DNA): TGTGCCAGCAGCAACAACGCACAGGGAATGGGAGAGACCCAGTACTTC.

This clonotype was observed many times. The rearrangement joins TRBV6-2 or TRBV6-3 to TRBJ1-2; no firm D call. The V gene's germline CDR1 is MNHEY and CDR2 SVGEGT. The CDR3 totals 12 residues. The V gene lost 6 bases and the J gene lost 6 bases, with 11 bases spanning the gap. This CDR3 reads CASRTNGDGYTF. The CDR3 region has the DNA TGTGCCAGCAGGACGAACGGGGATGGCTACACCTTC.

The gene calls are TRBV28 and TRBJ2-3, with D tentatively TRBD2 (6 bases). Germline V CDR1 and CDR2: MDHEN, SYDVKM. This CDR3 is built from 14 residues. V was cut by 5 bases and J by 1 base, with 10 bases left in between. The chain's CDR3 is CASSPGGGTDTQYF. Written as DNA, the CDR3 is TGTGCCAGCAGTCCCGGGGGAGGCACAGATACGCAGTATTTT.

The chain has TRBV6-5 and TRBJ1-1; D call uncertain. The CDR3 loop spans 12 amino acids. Trimming removed 2 bases at V and 7 bases at J, with 8 bases between. Germline CDR1 reads MNHEY; CDR2 reads SVGAGI. DNA for the CDR3: TGTGCCAGCAGTTACCCTGGGAGTGAAGCTTTCTTT. It codes for CASSYPGSEAFF.

This clonotype was seen at least ten times. The chain couples TRBV3-1 to TRBJ2-7, with D possibly TRBD1 on 6 matching bases. This CDR3 is built from 14 residues. Trimming left V 4 bases short and J 2 bases short, with 12 bases between. Per the germline V gene, CDR1 is LGHDT and CDR2 is YNNKEL (reference sequence). In nucleotides, the CDR3 is TGTGCCAGCAGCCGCCAGACAGGAACCTACGAGCAGTACTTC. Its protein is CASSRQTGTYEQYF.

This clonotype was found a few times. The chain combines TRBV28 with TRBJ1-6, with a weak D call TRBD1 (6 bases). The CDR3 contains 16 residues. Trimming took off 3 bases at V and 6 bases at J, with 15 bases between the two ends. Germline lookup yields CDR1 MDHEN and CDR2 SYDVKM. The CDR3 DNA reads as TGTGCCAGCAGTTTCGGGGGCCATGGGAGTAATTCACCCCTCCACTTT. Amino acid sequence: CASSFGGHGSNSPLHF.

The genes are TRBV30 and TRBJ2-7; perhaps D is TRBD1 or TRBD2 (5 bases each). The CDR3 length is 14 residues. Deletions cut 5 bases from V and 6 bases from J, with 20 bases between. Germline-derived CDR1 and CDR2 are GTSNPN and SVGIG (reference sequence). The CDR3 is CAWGTAPGRSEQYF. The CDR3 coding sequence is TGTGCCTGGGGGACGGCCCCCGGTAGATCCGAGCAGTACTTC.

This clonotype has just a few counts. A single base separates this from a much larger clone, so it may be a read error. The chain links TRBV15 to TRBJ1-1; 7 bases align to TRBD1. The germline gives CDR1 LNHNV, CDR2 YYDKDF (reference sequence). The CDR3 length is 14 residues. The CDR3 DNA is TGTGCCACCAGCAGAGAGACAGGGAGTACTGAAGCTTCCTTT. It specifies CATSRETGSTEASF.